Described below is a single T cell receptor beta chain sequence and its context. Its antigen remains unknown. These data come from a study of response to subunit inactivated influenza vaccine. Study-wide points: It was the authors' suggestion that each seasonal influenza vaccination recruits few new T cells.

TCRdb itself ran the RT-PCR reads through MiXCR, one entry per CDR3 protein. The table includes about 800,000 distinct CDR3 sequences, 21% detected once. The CDR3 contains 21 residues. Trimming took 2 bases from V and 4 from J; bases not matched to a gene: 22. Germline-derived CDR1 and CDR2 are MGHDK and SYGVNS. The starting material was PBMCs from blood, obtained approximately 5 days after vaccination. The J gene is TRBJ2-1, the V gene TRBV25-1; 8 nucleotides agree with TRBD2. The TCR comes from a man aged 45 to 65 who received an inactivated influenza vaccine. The CDR3 here is CASSEPPGQGTGGLVYNEQFF. The CDR3 nucleotides read TGTGCCAGCAGTGAACCCCCGGGTCAGGGGACTGGGGGACTAGTATACAATGAGCAGTTCTTC.